Below, one T cell receptor (beta chain) is given with its context. Profiled with immunoSEQ multiplex PCR; TCRdb holds only in-frame clones, not every one. This table holds hundreds of thousands of clones, under 90% found once. The CDR3 extends over 14 amino acids. From germline, CDR1 is SNHLY and CDR2 FYNNEI. Trimming removed 5 bases from V and 7 bases from J; junction bases left unmatched: 4. This entry comes from a study of blood T cell repertoires in COVID-19. This receptor was obtained from a woman aged 80 or over with active or convalescent COVID-19. This chain joins TRBV2 and TRBJ2-2, with 10 bases lining up with TRBD2. The material sequenced was peripheral blood. CDR3 sequence: CASSLAGGIGELFF. DNA of the CDR3: TGTGCCAGCAGTTTAGCGGGGGGTATCGGGGAGCTGTTTTTT.